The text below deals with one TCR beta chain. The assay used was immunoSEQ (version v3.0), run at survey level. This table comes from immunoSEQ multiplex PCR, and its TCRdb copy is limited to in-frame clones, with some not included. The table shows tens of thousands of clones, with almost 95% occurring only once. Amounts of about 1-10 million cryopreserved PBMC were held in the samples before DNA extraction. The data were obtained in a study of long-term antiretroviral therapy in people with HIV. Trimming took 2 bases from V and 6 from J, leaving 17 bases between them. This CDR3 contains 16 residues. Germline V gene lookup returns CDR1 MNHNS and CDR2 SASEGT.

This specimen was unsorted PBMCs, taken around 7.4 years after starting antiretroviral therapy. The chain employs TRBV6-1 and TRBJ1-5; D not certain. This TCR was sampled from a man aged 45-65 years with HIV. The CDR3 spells CASSELGLGSGQPQHF. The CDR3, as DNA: TGTGCCAGCAGTGAACTAGGATTAGGGTCGGGTCAGCCCCAGCATTTT.